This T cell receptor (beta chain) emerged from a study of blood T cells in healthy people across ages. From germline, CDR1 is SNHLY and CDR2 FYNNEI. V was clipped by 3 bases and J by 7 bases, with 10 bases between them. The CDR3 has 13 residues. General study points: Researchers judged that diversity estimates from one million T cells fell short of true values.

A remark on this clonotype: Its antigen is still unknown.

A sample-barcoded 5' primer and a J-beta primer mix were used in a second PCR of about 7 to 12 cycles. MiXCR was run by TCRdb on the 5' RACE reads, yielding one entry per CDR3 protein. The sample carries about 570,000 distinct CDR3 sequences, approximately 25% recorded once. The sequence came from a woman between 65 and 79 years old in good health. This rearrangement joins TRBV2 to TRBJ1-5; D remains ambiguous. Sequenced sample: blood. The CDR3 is CASSDEGGQPQHF. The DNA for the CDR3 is TGTGCCAGCAGTGATGAGGGTGGGCAGCCCCAGCATTTT.